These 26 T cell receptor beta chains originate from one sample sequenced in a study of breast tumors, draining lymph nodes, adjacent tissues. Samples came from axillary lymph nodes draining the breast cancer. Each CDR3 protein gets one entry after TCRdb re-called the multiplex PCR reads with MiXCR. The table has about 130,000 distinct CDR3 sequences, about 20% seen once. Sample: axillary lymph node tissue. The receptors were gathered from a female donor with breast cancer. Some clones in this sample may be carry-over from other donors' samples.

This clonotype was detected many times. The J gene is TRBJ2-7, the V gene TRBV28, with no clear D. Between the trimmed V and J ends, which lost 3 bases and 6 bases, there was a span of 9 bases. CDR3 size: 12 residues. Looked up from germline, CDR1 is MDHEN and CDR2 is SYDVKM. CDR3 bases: TGTGCCAGCAGTTTCCTCCGGGCCGAGCAGTACTTC. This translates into CASSFLRAEQYF.

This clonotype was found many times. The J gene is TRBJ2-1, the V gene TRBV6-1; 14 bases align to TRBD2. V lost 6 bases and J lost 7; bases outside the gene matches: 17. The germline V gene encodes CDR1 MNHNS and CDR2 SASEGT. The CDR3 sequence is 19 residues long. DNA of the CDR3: TGTGCCAGCAGACCTCCACAAGGGACTAGCGGGAGCATAAGTAATGAGCAGTTCTTC. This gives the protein CASRPPQGTSGSISNEQFF.

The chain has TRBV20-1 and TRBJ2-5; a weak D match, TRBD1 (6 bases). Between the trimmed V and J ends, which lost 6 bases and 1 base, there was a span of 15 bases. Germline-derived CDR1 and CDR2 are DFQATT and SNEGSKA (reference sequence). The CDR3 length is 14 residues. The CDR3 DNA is TGCAGTGCAGGCACAGGGACAATCCAAGAGACCCAGTACTTC. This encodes CSAGTGTIQETQYF.

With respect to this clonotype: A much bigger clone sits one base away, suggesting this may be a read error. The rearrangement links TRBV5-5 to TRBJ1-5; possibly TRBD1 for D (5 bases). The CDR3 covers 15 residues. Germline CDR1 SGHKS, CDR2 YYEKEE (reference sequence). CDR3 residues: CASSARVGSNQPRHF. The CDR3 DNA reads TGTGCCAGCAGCGCCAGGGTAGGTAGCAATCAGCCCCGGCATTTT.

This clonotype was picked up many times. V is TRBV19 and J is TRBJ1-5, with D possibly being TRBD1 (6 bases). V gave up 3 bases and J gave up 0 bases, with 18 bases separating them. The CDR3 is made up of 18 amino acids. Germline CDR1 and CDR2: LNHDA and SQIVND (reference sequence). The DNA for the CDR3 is TGTGCCAGTAGTATGGTTACAGGGAGGGGACATAGCAATCAGCCCCAGCATTTT. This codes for CASSMVTGRGHSNQPQHF.

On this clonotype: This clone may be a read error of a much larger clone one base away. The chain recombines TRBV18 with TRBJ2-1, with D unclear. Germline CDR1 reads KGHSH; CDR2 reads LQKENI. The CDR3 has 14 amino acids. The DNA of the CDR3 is TGTGCCAGCCCACCACCGGAAGGGCGCAATGAGCAGTTCTTC. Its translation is CASPPPEGRNEQFF.

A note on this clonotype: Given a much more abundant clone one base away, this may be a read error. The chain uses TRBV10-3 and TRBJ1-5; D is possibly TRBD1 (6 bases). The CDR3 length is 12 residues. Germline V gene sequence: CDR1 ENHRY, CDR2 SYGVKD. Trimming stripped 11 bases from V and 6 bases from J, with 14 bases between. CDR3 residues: CAVGGISQPQHF. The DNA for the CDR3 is TGTGCCGTAGGGGGAATCAGTCAGCCCCAGCATTTT.

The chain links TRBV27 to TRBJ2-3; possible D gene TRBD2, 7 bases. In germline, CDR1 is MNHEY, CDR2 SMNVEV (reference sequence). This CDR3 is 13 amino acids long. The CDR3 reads CVTGTTATDTQYF. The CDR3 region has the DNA TGTGTCACAGGGACTACCGCCACAGATACGCAGTATTTT.

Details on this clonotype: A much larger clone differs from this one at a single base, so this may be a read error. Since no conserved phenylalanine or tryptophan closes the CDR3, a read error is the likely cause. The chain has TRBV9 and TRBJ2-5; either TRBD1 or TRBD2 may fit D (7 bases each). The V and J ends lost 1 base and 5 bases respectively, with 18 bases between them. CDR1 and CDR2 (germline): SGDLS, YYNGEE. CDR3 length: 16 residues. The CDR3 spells CASSVTVGGGEETQYL. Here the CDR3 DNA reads TGTGCCAGCAGCGTAACCGTGGGAGGGGGCGAGGAGACCCAGTACCTC.

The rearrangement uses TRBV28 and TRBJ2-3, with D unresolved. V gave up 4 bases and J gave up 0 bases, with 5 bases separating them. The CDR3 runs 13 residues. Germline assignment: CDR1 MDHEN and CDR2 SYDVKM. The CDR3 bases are TGTGCCAGCAGTTCGACTAGCACAGATACGCAGTATTTT. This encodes CASSSTSTDTQYF.

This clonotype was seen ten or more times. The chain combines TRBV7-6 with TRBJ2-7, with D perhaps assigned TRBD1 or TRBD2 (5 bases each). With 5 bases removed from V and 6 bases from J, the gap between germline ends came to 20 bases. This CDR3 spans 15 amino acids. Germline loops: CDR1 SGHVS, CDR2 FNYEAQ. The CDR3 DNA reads TGTGCCAGCAGCCTCGGGTTTGGGGGTTCTTCCGAGCAGTACTTC. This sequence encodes CASSLGFGGSSEQYF.

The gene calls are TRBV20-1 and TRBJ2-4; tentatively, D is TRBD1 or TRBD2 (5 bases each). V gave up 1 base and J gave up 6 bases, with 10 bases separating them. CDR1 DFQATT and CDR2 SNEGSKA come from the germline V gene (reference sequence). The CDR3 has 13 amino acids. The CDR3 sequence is CSARAGSGNIQYF. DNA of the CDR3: TGCAGTGCTAGAGCAGGGAGCGGAAACATTCAGTACTTC.

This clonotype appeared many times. CDR3 amino acids: CASSETGRPSYEQYF. In DNA form, the CDR3 reads TGTGCCAGCAGCGAAACAGGGAGGCCCTCCTACGAGCAGTACTTC. The chain recombines TRBV9 with TRBJ2-7; perhaps D is TRBD1 or TRBD2 (6 bases each). The V end lost 3 bases, the J end lost 0 bases, and 13 bases lay between the germline ends. Germline lookup yields CDR1 SGDLS and CDR2 YYNGEE. This CDR3 comprises 15 residues. Combining the CDR3 with reference TRBV9 and TRBJ2-7 gives the whole variable domain DSGVTQTPKHLITATGQRVTLRCSPRSGDLSVYWYQQSLDQGLQFLIQYYNGEERAKGNILERFSAQQFPDLHSELNLSSLELGDSALYFCASSETGRPSYEQYFGPGTRLTVT.

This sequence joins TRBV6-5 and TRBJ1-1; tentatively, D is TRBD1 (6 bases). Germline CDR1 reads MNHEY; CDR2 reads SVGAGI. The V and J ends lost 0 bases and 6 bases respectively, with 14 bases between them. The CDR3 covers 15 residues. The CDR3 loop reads CASSYSWQGFAEAFF. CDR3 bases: TGTGCCAGCAGTTACTCCTGGCAGGGGTTCGCTGAAGCTTTCTTT.

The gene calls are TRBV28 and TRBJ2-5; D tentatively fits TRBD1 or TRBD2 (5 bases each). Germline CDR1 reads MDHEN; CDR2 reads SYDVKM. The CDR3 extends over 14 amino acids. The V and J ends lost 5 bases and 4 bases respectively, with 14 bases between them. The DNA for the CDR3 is TGTGCCAGCAGTGATGGGGGTAGAGGAGAGACCCAGTACTTC. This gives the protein CASSDGGRGETQYF. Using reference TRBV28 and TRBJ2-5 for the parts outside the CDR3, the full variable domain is DVKVTQSSRYLVKRTGEKVFLECVQDMDHENMFWYRQDPGLGLRLIYFSYDVKMKEKGDIPEGYSVSREKKERFSLILESASTNQTSMYLCASSDGGRGETQYFGPGTRLLVL.

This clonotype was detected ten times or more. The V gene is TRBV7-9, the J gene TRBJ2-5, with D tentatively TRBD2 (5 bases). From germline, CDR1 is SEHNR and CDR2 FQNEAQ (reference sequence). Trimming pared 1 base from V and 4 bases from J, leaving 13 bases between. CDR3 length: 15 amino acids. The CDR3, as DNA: TGTGCCAGCAGCTTAGGGTTGCGCGAGGGAGAGACCCAGTACTTC. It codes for CASSLGLREGETQYF.

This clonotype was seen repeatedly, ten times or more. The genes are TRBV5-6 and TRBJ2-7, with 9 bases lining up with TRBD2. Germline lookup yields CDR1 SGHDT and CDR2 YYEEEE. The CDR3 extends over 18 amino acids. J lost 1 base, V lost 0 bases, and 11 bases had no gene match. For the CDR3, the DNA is TGTGCCAGCAGCTTGGAAGGTAGCGGGGGCCGGGGATCCTACGAGCAGTACTTC. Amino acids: CASSLEGSGGRGSYEQYF. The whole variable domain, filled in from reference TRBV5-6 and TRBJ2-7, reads DAGVTQSPTHLIKTRGQQVTLRCSPKSGHDTVSWYQQALGQGPQFIFQYYEEEERQRGNFPDRFSGHQFPNYSSELNVNALLLGDSALYLCASSLEGSGGRGSYEQYFGPGTRLTVT.

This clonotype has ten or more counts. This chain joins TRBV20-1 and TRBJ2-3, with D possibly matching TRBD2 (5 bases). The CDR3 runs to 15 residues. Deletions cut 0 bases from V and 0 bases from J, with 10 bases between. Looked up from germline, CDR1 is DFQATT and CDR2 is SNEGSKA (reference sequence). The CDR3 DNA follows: TGCAGTGCTAGAGATCGGACGGGGAGCACAGATACGCAGTATTTT. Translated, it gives CSARDRTGSTDTQYF.

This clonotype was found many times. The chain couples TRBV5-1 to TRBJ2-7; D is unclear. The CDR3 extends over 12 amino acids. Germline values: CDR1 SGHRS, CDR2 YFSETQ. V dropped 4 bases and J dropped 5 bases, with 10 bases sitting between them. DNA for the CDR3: TGCGCCAGCAGCGTAAATAGAGACGAGCAGTACTTC. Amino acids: CASSVNRDEQYF. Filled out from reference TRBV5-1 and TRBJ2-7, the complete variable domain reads KAGVTQTPRYLIKTRGQQVTLSCSPISGHRSVSWYQQTPGQGLQFLFEYFSETQRNKGNFPGRFSGRQFSNSRSEMNVSTLELGDSALYLCASSVNRDEQYFGPGTRLTVT.

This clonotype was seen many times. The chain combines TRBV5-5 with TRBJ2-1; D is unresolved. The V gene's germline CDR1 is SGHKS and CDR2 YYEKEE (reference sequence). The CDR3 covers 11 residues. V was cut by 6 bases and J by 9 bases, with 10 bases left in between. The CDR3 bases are TGTGCCAGCACCAATTTGTTTGAGCAGTTCTTC. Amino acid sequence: CASTNLFEQFF.

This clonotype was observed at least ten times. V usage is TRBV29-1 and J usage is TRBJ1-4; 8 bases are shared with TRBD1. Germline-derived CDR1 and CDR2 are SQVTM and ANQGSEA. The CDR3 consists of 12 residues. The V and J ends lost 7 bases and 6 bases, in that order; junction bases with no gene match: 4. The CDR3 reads CSGTGRHEKLFF. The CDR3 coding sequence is TGCAGCGGGACAGGGAGGCATGAAAAACTGTTTTTT.

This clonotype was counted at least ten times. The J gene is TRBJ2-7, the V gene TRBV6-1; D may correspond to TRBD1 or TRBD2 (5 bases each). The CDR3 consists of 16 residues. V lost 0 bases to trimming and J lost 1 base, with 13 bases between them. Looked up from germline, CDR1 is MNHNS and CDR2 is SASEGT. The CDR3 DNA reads TGTGCCAGCAGTGAAGCGGGTGGGGGAAGGTCCTACGAGCAGTACTTC. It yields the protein CASSEAGGGRSYEQYF.

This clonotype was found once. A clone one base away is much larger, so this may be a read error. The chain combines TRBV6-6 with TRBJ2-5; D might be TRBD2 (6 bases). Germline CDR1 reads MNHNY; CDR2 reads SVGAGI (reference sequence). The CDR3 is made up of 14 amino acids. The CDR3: CASSYSLGAGTRYF. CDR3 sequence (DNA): TGTGCCAGCAGTTATAGTCTGGGCGCGGGGACCCGGTACTTC.

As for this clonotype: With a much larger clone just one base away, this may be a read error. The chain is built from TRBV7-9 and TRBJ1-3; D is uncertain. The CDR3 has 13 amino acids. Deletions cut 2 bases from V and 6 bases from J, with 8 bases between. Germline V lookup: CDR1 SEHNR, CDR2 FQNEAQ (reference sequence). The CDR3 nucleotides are TGTGCCAGCAGCTTATTGGGCATAAACACCATATATTTT. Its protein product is CASSLLGINTIYF.

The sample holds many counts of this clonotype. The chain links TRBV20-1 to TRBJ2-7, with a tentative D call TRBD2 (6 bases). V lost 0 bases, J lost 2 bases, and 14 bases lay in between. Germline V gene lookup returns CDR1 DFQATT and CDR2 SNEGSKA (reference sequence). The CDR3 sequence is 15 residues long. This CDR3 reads CSARDFGGKTYEQYF. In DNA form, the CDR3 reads TGCAGTGCTAGAGATTTTGGCGGGAAGACCTACGAGCAGTACTTC.

The CDR3 coding sequence is TGTGCCATCGGAGCAGGGGCTGGGGGCTACACCTTC. Translated, it gives CAIGAGAGGYTF. This chain joins TRBV10-3 and TRBJ1-2; TRBD1 might be the D (6 bases). The CDR3 totals 12 residues. Germline CDR1 is ENHRY and CDR2 is SYGVKD. V was shortened by 8 bases and J by 8 bases, with 15 bases between the two germline ends.